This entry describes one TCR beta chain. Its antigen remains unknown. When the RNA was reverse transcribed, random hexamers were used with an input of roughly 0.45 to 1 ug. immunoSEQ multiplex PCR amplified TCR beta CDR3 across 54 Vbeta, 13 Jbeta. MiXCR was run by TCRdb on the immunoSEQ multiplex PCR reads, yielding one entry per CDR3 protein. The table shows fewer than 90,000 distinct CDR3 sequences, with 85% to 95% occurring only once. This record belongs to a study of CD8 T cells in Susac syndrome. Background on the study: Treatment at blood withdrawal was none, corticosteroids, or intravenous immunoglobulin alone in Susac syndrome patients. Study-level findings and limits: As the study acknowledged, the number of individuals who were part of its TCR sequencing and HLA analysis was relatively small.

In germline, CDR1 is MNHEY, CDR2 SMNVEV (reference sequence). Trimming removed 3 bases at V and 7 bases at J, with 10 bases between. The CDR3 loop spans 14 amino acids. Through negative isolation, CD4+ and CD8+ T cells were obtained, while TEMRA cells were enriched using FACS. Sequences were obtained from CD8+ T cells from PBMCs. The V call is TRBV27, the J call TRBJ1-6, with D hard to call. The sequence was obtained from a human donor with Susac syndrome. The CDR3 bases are TGTGCCAGCAGTTTGTCTGGGGAGAATTCACCCCTCCACTTT. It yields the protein CASSLSGENSPLHF.